A selection of T cell receptor beta chains follows, all from one sample in a study of T cell changes during pregnancy in multiple sclerosis. TCRdb's copy holds only in-frame clones and misses some; the assay was immunoSEQ multiplex PCR. The sample includes about 36,000 clones, 70% to 90% of them seen just once. Specimen: CD8+ T cells from peripheral blood mononuclear cells, collected in the third trimester of pregnancy. Source of these receptors: a female donor with multiple sclerosis, enrolled in a pregnancy study. The CDR3 runs from the conserved cysteine through the conserved F or W. Each record gives: clone size, D gene, J gene, V gene, CDR3 DNA, CDR3 protein. A D gene is named only where the DNA matches it firmly. Clone size is not always given. Where it is, it says once, few, many or a class for expanded clones.

>medium-sized|TRBD1|TRBJ2-2|TRBV4-2
TGTGCCAGCAGCCCGGGACAGGGGGACACCGGGGAGCTGTTTTTT
CASSPGQGDTGELFF
>once|.|TRBJ2-1|TRBV11-2
TGTGCCAGCAGCTTAGACCTGACAGCATACAATGAGCAGTTCTTC
CASSLDLTAYNEQFF
>.|TRBD2|TRBJ2-3|TRBV6-4
TGTGCCAGCGGGGCTAGCGGGAGTGGCACAGATACGCAGTATTTT
CASGASGSGTDTQYF
>.|TRBD1|TRBJ1-4|TRBV7-6
TGTGCCAGCAGCCCCACCCCGGGACAGGACTCATTGGCAACTAATGAAAAACTGTTTTTT
CASSPTPGQDSLATNEKLFF
>.|.|TRBJ1-2|TRBV11-2
TGTGCCAGCAGGACAGCTCGCTATGGCTACACCTTC
CASRTARYGYTF
>.|TRBD1|TRBJ1-2|TRBV30
TGTGCCTGGAGTCGGACAGGGGGCGGGGATGGCTACACCTTC
CAWSRTGGGDGYTF
>.|.|TRBJ2-3|TRBV11-1
TGTGCCAGCAGCTTAGCTCCCCCTAGGGGGGGAAGGCCAGATACGCAGTATTTT
CASSLAPPRGGRPDTQYF
>once|TRBD2|TRBJ2-5|TRBV14
TGTGCCAGCAGCCATATAAAACTAGCGGGAATTCAAGAGACCCAGTACTTC
CASSHIKLAGIQETQYF
>.|.|TRBJ2-7|TRBV5-4
TGTGCCAGCAGCTTGGGCAGGGGTGACGAGCAGTACTTC
CASSLGRGDEQYF
>once|.|TRBJ2-3|TRBV7-3
TGTGCCAGCAGCCAAGGGGACTTTCGGTCCGATACGCAGTATTTT
CASSQGDFRSDTQYF
>.|.|TRBJ2-7|TRBV7-9
TGTGCCAGCAGCTTACATATACAGGGCCTCGAGCAGTACTTC
CASSLHIQGLEQYF
>.|TRBD1|TRBJ1-2|TRBV6-4
TGTGCCAGCAGCCTAGAAGGGACAGGGGAGAACTATGGCTACACCTTC
CASSLEGTGENYGYTF
>.|TRBD2|TRBJ2-7|TRBV5-4
TGTGCCAGCAGCTTAAGCGGGAATGTATACGAGCAGTACTTC
CASSLSGNVYEQYF
>.|.|TRBJ2-7|TRBV11-2
TGTGCCAGCAGCTACAGGGCCTACGAGCAGTACTTC
CASSYRAYEQYF
>.|.|TRBJ2-7|TRBV7-9
TGTGCCAGCAGCTCGGAGGTGAAAAAAAGTAGCGAGCAGTACTTC
CASSSEVKKSSEQYF
>.|TRBD2|TRBJ2-1|TRBV4-2
TGTGCCAGCAGCCAAGATGATGGCGGGGGGGCGGGTGAGCAGTTCTTC
CASSQDDGGGAGEQFF
>.|TRBD1|TRBJ2-7|TRBV11-2
TGTGCCAGCAGCGCAGGGACAGGGGGCTTTGGGCAGTACTTC
CASSAGTGGFGQYF
>.|TRBD1|TRBJ1-1|TRBV11-3
TGTGCCAGCAGCCCACGGACAGGGATGGACACTGAAGCTTTCTTT
CASSPRTGMDTEAFF
>.|TRBD1|TRBJ1-2|TRBV12-5
TGTGCTAGTGGTTTGGGGCAGGGGGCCTATGGCTACACCTTC
CASGLGQGAYGYTF
>.|.|TRBJ1-2|TRBV6-5
TGTGCCAGCAGCCCCGACAGTCCCTATGGCTACACCTTC
CASSPDSPYGYTF
>few|TRBD1|TRBJ2-1|TRBV19
TGTGCCAGTAGTCCAACAGGGGTTTTGTCCAATGAGCAGTTCTTC
CASSPTGVLSNEQFF
>.|TRBD1|TRBJ2-7|TRBV4-3
TGCGCCAGCAGCCAGGACAGGGGACCTCTCTACGAGCAGTACTTC
CASSQDRGPLYEQYF
>.|TRBD1|TRBJ2-3|TRBV6-1
TGTGCCAGCAGCCTACGACAGGGGGGATCAGATACGCAGTATTTT
CASSLRQGGSDTQYF
>.|.|TRBJ2-7|TRBV27
TGTGCCAGCAGCCCAGGGGACTATCCCTACGAGCAGTACTTC
CASSPGDYPYEQYF
>.|.|TRBJ2-7|TRBV4-1
TGCGCCAGCAGCCAAGCCCCCGGGGTCTCCTACGAGCAGTACTTC
CASSQAPGVSYEQYF
>.|TRBD1|TRBJ2-1|TRBV27
TGTGCCAGCAGTGGGGGGACAGGGTCTAACAATGAGCAGTTCTTC
CASSGGTGSNNEQFF
>.|.|TRBJ1-2|TRBV29-1
TGCAGCGTTGAAGATCCCCACTTCCCCGGGGTCTATGGCTACACCTTC
CSVEDPHFPGVYGYTF
>.|.|TRBJ2-7|TRBV10-3
TGTGCCATCAGGGAGACAGTTAGCTCCTACGAGCAGTACTTC
CAIRETVSSYEQYF
>.|TRBD2|TRBJ2-1|TRBV19
TGTGCCAGTAGTAGCCTAGCGGGATCCAAAAATTATGAGCAGTTCTTC
CASSSLAGSKNYEQFF
>.|TRBD1|TRBJ1-2|TRBV7-8
TGTGCCAGCAGCTTACTTCAGTCAGGGGGCCAGAGGAACTATGGCTACACCTTC
CASSLLQSGGQRNYGYTF
>.|TRBD1|TRBJ2-3|TRBV7-6
TGTGCCAGCAGCGCCCGCCCACAGGGGACGCAGTATTTT
CASSARPQGTQYF
>.|TRBD1|TRBJ2-1|TRBV2
TGTGCCAGCAGTCCGGACAGGAAAAAGTGGGAGCAGTTCTTC
CASSPDRKKWEQFF
>.|TRBD1|TRBJ2-1|TRBV7-9
TGTGCCAGCAGCGGGACAGACAATGAGCAGTTCTTC
CASSGTDNEQFF
>.|.|TRBJ1-3|TRBV5-6
TGTGCCAGCAGCTGGTGGTCAGGGTCTGGAAACACCATATATTTT
CASSWWSGSGNTIYF
>.|.|TRBJ1-4|TRBV5-6
TGTGCCAGCAGCCGTAATGGGGGGGAAAAACTGTTTTTT
CASSRNGGEKLFF
>.|.|TRBJ1-5|TRBV21-1
TGTGCCAGCGAGATGAACTTCCCGGGACAGGGGGTTAAGAGCAATCAGCCCCAGCATTTT
CASEMNFPGQGVKSNQPQHF
>.|.|TRBJ1-6|TRBV11-2
TGTGCCAGCAGCTTGGGGACGGGGGGTTCACCCCTCCACTTT
CASSLGTGGSPLHF
>.|TRBD1|TRBJ1-1|TRBV7-9
TGTGCCAGCAGCTTAGGGGGACAGCTGAACACTGAAGCTTTCTTT
CASSLGGQLNTEAFF
>.|.|TRBJ1-2|TRBV30
TGTGCCTGGAGTGTACGGTACAGAGCTAACTATGGCTACACCTTC
CAWSVRYRANYGYTF
>.|.|TRBJ1-1|TRBV27
TGTGCCAGCAGTTTCAGGGGAGGGGACACTGAAGCTTTCTTT
CASSFRGGDTEAFF
>.|.|TRBJ1-2|TRBV20-1
TGCAGTGCTAGCGAGGCTCCGAGACTGTTC
CSASEAPRLF